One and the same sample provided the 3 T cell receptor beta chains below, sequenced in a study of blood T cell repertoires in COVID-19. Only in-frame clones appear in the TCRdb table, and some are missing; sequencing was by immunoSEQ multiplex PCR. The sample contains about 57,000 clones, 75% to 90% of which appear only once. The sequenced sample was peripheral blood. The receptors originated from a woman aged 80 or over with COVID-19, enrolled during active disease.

CDR3 nucleotide sequence: TGTGCCAGCAGTCCTGGACAGCCAACTAATGAAAAACTGTTTTTT. It is translated as CASSPGQPTNEKLFF. V usage is TRBV25-1 and J usage is TRBJ1-4; possibly TRBD1 for D (6 bases). V gave up 5 bases and J gave up 0 bases, with 10 bases separating them. The CDR3 extends over 15 amino acids. In germline, CDR1 is MGHDK, CDR2 SYGVNS.

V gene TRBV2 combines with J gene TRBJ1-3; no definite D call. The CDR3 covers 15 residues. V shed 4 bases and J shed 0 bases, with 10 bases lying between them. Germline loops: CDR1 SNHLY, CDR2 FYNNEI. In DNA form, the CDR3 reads TGTGCCAGCAGTGGTGTCACAAGCTCTGGAAACACCATATATTTT. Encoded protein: CASSGVTSSGNTIYF.

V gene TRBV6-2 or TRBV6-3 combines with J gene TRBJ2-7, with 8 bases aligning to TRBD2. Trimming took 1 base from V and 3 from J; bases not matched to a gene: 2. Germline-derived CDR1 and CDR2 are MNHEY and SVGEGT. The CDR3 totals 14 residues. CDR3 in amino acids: CASSYLGTSYEQYF. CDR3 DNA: TGTGCCAGCAGTTACTTAGGGACTAGCTACGAGCAGTACTTC.